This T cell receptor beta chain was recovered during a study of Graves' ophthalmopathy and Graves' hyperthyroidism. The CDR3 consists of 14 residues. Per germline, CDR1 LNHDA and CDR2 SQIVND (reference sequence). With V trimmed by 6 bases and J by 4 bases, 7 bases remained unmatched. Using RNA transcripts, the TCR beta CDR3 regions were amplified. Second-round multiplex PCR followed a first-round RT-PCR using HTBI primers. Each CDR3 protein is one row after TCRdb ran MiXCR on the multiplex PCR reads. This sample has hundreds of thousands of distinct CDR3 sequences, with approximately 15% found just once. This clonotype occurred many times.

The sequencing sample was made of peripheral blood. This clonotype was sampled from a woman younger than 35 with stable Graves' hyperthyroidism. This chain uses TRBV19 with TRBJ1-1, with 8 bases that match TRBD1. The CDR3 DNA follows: TGTGCCAGTAGCGGACAGGGATGGAGCACTGAAGCTTTCTTT. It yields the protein CASSGQGWSTEAFF.